The 9 T cell receptor beta chains presented below share a single source sample, sequenced in a study of shared clonotypes between healthy human individuals (dated by TCRdb to the early 2020s). Library preparation used the immunoSEQ multiplex PCR assay. What TCRdb holds here is the immuneACCESS table cut down to in-frame rearrangements. Part of the clones is not present; checked against another copy, under half of the missing clones reflect an unresolved V gene, and the others are unexplained. Within this sample are just under 95,000 clones, with approximately 70% of them counted one time only. In total, the top ten clones hold about half of the sample. Specimen: memory CD8+ T cells sorted from blood. Per the publication, the cell subset or site label means: CD45RO+ cells pooled with CCR7-negative TemRA cells. The receptors were sampled from a man aged 25 to 40 in good health.

CDR3: CASSLMGTSSINEQFF. CDR3 sequence (DNA): TGTGCCAGCAGCTTGATGGGGACTAGTAGTATAAATGAGCAGTTCTTC. This sequence joins TRBV7-3 and TRBJ2-1; TRBD2 aligns across 8 bases. CDR1 SGHTA and CDR2 FQGTGA come from the germline V gene. CDR3 length equals 16 residues. The V gene end was trimmed by 3 bases and the J gene end by 7 bases; junction bases not matched to a gene: 11.

The chain couples TRBV7-3 to TRBJ2-6; the D gene is possibly TRBD1 (6 bases). CDR3 size: 16 residues. Germline V gene lookup returns CDR1 SGHTA and CDR2 FQGTGA. V lost 5 bases, J lost 4 bases, and 15 bases lay in between. DNA for the CDR3: TGTGCCAGCAGCCGTCAGGGGCATTCGGGGGCCAACGTCCTGACTTTC. Translation: CASSRQGHSGANVLTF.

CDR3 in amino acids: CASSLTGAVSYNEQFF. The CDR3 DNA follows: TGTGCCAGCAGCCTAACAGGGGCGGTGTCCTACAATGAGCAGTTCTTC. This sequence joins TRBV14 and TRBJ2-1; the match to TRBD1 covers 7 bases. Germline V gives CDR1 SGHDN, CDR2 FVKESK. This CDR3 has 16 amino acids. With 4 bases clipped from V and 1 base from J, the junction kept 7 bases outside the gene matches.

This clone was detected a few times. This chain links TRBV11-3 with TRBJ2-7; D unclear. V dropped 4 bases and J dropped 6 bases, with 4 bases sitting between them. The germline V gene encodes CDR1 SGHNT and CDR2 YENEEA. CDR3 length: 10 amino acids. CDR3 residues: CASSSSEQYF. As DNA, the CDR3 is TGTGCCAGCAGCTCTAGCGAGCAGTACTTC.

The V gene is TRBV27, the J gene TRBJ2-7; 7 bases map to TRBD2. This CDR3 contains 16 residues. V trimming: 4 bases; J trimming: 4 bases; junction bases outside the gene matches: 13. The germline gives CDR1 MNHEY, CDR2 SMNVEV (reference sequence). The CDR3 DNA is TGTGCCAGCAGTTCGCCGACTAGCCAGGGAGGGTACGAGCAGTACTTC. Translation gives CASSSPTSQGGYEQYF.

This clone was seen many times. J is TRBJ1-1 and V is TRBV5-8; TRBD1 might be the D (5 bases). V lost 0 bases and J lost 0, with 15 bases in between. Germline V gene data show CDR1 as SGHTS and CDR2 as YDEGEE. The CDR3 is 17 amino acids. The chain's CDR3 is CASSLGGLRALNTEAFF. CDR3 in DNA: TGTGCCAGCAGCTTGGGGGGCCTCAGGGCTTTGAACACTGAAGCTTTCTTT.

The chain links TRBV6-5 to TRBJ1-4, with 7 bases that match TRBD1. CDR1 is MNHEY, CDR2 SVGAGI, per germline. There are 11 residues in the CDR3. The CDR3 coding sequence is TGTGTGACAGGGAGAGGTGAAAAACTGTTTTTT. Protein product: CVTGRGEKLFF.

J is TRBJ1-5 and V is TRBV10-3, with a weak D call TRBD1 (6 bases). CDR1 ENHRY and CDR2 SYGVKD come from the germline V gene. The germline V and J ends were trimmed by 0 bases and 5 bases, with 17 bases remaining between them. The CDR3 consists of 17 residues. The CDR3 loop reads CAISESTGRGVDQPQHF. The CDR3 DNA follows: TGTGCCATCAGTGAGTCGACGGGCAGGGGCGTCGATCAGCCCCAGCATTTT.

The J gene is TRBJ2-7, the V gene TRBV7-2, with 8 positions matching TRBD1. The CDR3 runs to 16 residues. Per the germline V gene, CDR1 is SGHTA and CDR2 is FQGNSA. The junction had 11 bases not matched to a gene; V was cut back by 1 base and J by 6 bases. The CDR3 loop is CASSLGAPGTGGEQYF. For the CDR3, the DNA is TGTGCCAGCAGCTTAGGAGCACCCGGGACAGGAGGCGAGCAGTACTTC. Variable domain in full (rest from reference TRBV7-2 and TRBJ2-7): GAGVSQSPSNKVTEKGKDVELRCDPISGHTALYWYRQSLGQGLEFLIYFQGNSAPDKSGLPSDRFSAERTGGSVSTLTIQRTQQEDSAVYLCASSLGAPGTGGEQYFGPGTRLTVT.